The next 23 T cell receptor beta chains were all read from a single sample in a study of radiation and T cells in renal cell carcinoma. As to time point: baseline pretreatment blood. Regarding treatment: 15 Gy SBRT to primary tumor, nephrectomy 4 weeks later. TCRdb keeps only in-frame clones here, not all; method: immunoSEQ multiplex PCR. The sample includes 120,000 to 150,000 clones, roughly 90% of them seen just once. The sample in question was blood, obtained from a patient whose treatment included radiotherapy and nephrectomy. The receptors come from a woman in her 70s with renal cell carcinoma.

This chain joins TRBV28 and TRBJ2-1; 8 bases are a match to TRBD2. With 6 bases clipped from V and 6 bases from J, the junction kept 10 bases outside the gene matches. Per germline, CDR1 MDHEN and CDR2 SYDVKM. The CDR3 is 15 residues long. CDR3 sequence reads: CASSPPQRGSNEQFF. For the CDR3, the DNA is TGTGCCAGCAGCCCCCCCCAGCGGGGGAGCAATGAGCAGTTCTTC.

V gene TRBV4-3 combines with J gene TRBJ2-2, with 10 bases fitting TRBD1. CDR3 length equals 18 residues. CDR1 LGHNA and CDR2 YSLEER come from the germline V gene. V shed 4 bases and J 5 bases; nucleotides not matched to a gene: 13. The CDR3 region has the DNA TGCGCCAGCAGCCCCTCCGGGACAGGGGCGAAAGGGACCGGGGAGCTGTTTTTT. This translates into CASSPSGTGAKGTGELFF.

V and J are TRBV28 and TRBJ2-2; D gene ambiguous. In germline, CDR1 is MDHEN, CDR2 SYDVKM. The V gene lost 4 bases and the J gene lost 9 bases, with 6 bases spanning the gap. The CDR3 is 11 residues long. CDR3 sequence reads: CASSSDRELFF. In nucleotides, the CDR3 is TGTGCCAGCAGTTCCGACAGGGAGCTGTTTTTT.

The CDR3 spells CASSPRVDRSPLHF. Written as DNA, the CDR3 is TGTGCCAGCAGTCCCCGGGTGGATCGATCACCCCTCCACTTT. The chain recombines TRBV28 with TRBJ1-6, with D unclear. The CDR3 runs 14 residues. Trimming took 5 bases from V and 10 from J, leaving 15 bases between them. Germline CDR1 and CDR2: MDHEN and SYDVKM.

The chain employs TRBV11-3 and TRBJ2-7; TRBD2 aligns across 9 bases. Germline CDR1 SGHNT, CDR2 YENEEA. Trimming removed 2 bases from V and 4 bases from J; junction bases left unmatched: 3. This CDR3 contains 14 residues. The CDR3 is CASSLTSGSYEQYF. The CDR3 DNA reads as TGTGCCAGCAGCTTAACTAGCGGGTCTTACGAGCAGTACTTC.

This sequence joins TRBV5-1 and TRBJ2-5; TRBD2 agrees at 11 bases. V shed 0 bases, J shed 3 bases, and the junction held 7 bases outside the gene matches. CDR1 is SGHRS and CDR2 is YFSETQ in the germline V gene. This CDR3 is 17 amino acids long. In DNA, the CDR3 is TGCGCCAGCAGCTTGGGTGTAGCGGGGGGGCCGGAAGAGACCCAGTACTTC. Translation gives CASSLGVAGGPEETQYF.

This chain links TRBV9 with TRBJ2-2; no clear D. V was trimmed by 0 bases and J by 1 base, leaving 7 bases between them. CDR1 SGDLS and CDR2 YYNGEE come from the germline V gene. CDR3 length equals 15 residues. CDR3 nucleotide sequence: TGTGCCAGCAGCGTAGAACAGCAGAACACCGGGGAGCTGTTTTTT. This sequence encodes CASSVEQQNTGELFF. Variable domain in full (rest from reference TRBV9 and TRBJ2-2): DSGVTQTPKHLITATGQRVTLRCSPRSGDLSVYWYQQSLDQGLQFLIQYYNGEERAKGNILERFSAQQFPDLHSELNLSSLELGDSALYFCASSVEQQNTGELFFGEGSRLTVL.

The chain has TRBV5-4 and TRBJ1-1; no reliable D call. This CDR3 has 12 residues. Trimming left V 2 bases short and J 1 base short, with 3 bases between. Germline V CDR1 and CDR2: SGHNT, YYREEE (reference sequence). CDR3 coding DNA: TGTGCCAGCAGCTTTACGAACACTGAAGCTTTCTTT. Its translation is CASSFTNTEAFF.

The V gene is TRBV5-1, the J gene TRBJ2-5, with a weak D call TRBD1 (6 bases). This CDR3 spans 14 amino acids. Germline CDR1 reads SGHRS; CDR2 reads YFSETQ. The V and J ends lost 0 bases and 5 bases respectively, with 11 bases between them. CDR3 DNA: TGCGCCAGCAGCTTGGGTGGGGGCCACGAGACCCAGTACTTC. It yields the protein CASSLGGGHETQYF. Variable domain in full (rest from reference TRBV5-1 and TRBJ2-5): KAGVTQTPRYLIKTRGQQVTLSCSPISGHRSVSWYQQTPGQGLQFLFEYFSETQRNKGNFPGRFSGRQFSNSRSEMNVSTLELGDSALYLCASSLGGGHETQYFGPGTRLLVL.

CDR3: CASSLSGTSGGVTPFF. CDR3 nucleotide sequence: TGTGCCAGCAGCTTATCCGGGACTAGCGGGGGAGTGACCCCGTTCTTC. The chain carries TRBV5-4 and TRBJ2-1, with 14 positions matching TRBD2. V lost 2 bases, J lost 15 bases, and 13 bases stayed unmatched. The CDR3 contains 16 residues. Germline loops: CDR1 SGHNT, CDR2 YYREEE (reference sequence).

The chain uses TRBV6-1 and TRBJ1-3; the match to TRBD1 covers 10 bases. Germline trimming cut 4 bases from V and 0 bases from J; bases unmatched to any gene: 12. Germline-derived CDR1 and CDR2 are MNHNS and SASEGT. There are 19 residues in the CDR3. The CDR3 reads CASSVTTGGSRVSGNTIYF. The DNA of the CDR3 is TGTGCCAGCAGTGTTACGACAGGGGGCTCGCGTGTCTCTGGAAACACCATATATTTT.

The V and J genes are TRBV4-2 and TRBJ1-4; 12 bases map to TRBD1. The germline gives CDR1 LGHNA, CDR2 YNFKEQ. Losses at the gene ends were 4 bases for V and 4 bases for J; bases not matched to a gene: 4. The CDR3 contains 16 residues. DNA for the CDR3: TGTGCCAGCAGCCCTGGGACAGGGGGCGGTAATGAAAAACTGTTTTTT. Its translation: CASSPGTGGGNEKLFF.

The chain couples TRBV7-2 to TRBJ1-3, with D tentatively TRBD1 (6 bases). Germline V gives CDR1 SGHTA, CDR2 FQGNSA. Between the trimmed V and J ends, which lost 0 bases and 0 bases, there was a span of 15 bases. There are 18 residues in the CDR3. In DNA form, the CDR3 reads TGTGCCAGCAGCTTAGCTTTAGGCAGGGGAGGCTCTGGAAACACCATATATTTT. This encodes CASSLALGRGGSGNTIYF. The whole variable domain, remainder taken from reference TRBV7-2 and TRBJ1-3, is GAGVSQSPSNKVTEKGKDVELRCDPISGHTALYWYRQSLGQGLEFLIYFQGNSAPDKSGLPSDRFSAERTGGSVSTLTIQRTQQEDSAVYLCASSLALGRGGSGNTIYFGEGSWLTVV.

CDR3 amino acids: CASSNTDRGHLNTGELFF. The CDR3, as DNA: TGTGCCAGTAGTAATACGGACAGGGGGCACTTGAACACCGGGGAGCTGTTTTTT. The chain is built from TRBV19 and TRBJ2-2, with TRBD1 identical over 11 bases. The CDR3 totals 18 residues. The V gene end was trimmed by 4 bases and the J gene end by 1 base; junction bases not matched to a gene: 8. Germline V gene sequence: CDR1 LNHDA, CDR2 SQIVND (reference sequence).

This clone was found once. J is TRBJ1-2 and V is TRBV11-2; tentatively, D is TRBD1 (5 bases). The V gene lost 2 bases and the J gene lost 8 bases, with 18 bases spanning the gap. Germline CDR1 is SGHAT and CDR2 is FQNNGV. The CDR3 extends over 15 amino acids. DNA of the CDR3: TGTGCCAGCAGCTTATCTGTTGAGGGGTTGAGCGGCTACACCTTC. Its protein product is CASSLSVEGLSGYTF.

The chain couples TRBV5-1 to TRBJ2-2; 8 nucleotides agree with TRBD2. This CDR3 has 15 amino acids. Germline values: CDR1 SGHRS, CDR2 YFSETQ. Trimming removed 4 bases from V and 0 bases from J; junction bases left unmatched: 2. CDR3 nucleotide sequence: TGCGCCAGCAGCCTTAGCGGGACGAACACCGGGGAGCTGTTTTTT. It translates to CASSLSGTNTGELFF.

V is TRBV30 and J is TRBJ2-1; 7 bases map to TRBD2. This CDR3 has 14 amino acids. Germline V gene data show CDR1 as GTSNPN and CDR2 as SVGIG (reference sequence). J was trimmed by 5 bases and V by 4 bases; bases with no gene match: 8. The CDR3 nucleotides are TGTGCCTGGAACTGGGGACTAACAAACAATGAGCAGTTCTTC. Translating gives CAWNWGLTNNEQFF.

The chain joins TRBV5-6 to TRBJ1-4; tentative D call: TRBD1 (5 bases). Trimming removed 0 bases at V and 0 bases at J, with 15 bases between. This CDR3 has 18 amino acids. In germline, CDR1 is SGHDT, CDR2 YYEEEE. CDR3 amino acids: CASSLAKGRGTTNEKLFF. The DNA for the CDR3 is TGTGCCAGCAGCTTGGCCAAAGGGCGGGGGACAACTAATGAAAAACTGTTTTTT.

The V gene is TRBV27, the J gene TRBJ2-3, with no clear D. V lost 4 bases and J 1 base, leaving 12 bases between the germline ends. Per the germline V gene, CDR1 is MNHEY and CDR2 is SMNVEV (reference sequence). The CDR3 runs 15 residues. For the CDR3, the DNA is TGTGCCAGCAGTTCCCCGGCTAATGGCACAGATACGCAGTATTTT. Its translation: CASSSPANGTDTQYF.

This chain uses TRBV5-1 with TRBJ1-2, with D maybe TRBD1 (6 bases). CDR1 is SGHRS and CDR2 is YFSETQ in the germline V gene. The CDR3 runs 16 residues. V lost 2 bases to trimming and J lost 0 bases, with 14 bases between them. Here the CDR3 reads CASSFGRDTSNYGYTF. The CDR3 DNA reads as TGCGCCAGCAGCTTCGGGCGGGACACCTCTAACTATGGCTACACCTTC.

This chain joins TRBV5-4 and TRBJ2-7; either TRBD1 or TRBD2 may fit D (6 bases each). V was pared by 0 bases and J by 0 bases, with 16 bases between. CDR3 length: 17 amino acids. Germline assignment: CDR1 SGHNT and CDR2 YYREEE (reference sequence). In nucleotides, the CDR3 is TGTGCCAGCAGCTTGGCCGGGGGCAGGGGAAGCTCCTACGAGCAGTACTTC. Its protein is CASSLAGGRGSSYEQYF.

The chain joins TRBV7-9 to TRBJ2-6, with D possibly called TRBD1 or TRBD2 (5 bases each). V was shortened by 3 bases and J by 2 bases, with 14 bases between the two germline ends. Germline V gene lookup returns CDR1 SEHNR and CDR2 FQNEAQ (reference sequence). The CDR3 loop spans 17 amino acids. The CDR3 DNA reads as TGTGCCAGCAGCTTTCCCGCCTGGGGGACTGGGGCCAACGTCCTGACTTTC. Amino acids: CASSFPAWGTGANVLTF.

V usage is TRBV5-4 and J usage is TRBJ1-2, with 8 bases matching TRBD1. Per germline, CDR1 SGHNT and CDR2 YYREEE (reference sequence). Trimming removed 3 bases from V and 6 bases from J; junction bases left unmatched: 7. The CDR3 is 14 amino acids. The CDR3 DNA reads TGTGCCAGCAGCTCCCGGGCAGGGGGCGATGGCTACACCTTC. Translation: CASSSRAGGDGYTF.